This T cell receptor beta chain came from a study of blood T cell repertoires in COVID-19. At the level of the study: Sites across the United States, Italy and Spain contributed samples from acute and convalescent COVID-19.

Produced via immunoSEQ multiplex PCR; TCRdb's table is partial and in-frame only. The sample consists of 26,000 or so clones, roughly three quarters of them appearing once. There are 15 residues in the CDR3. Trimming pared 4 bases from V and 0 bases from J, leaving 10 bases between. Germline lookup yields CDR1 LNHDA and CDR2 SQIVND (reference sequence). This TCR was recovered from a man aged 70-80 years with acute or convalescent COVID-19. The chain couples TRBV19 to TRBJ1-5; tentatively, D is TRBD1 (6 bases). Material: peripheral blood. CDR3 region: CASSTRGSSNQPQHF. The CDR3 coding sequence is TGTGCCAGTAGTACCAGGGGAAGTAGCAATCAGCCCCAGCATTTT. Combining the CDR3 with reference TRBV19 and TRBJ1-5 gives the whole variable domain DGGITQSPKYLFRKEGQNVTLSCEQNLNHDAMYWYRQDPGQGLRLIYYSQIVNDFQKGDIAEGYSVSREKKESFPLTVTSAQKNPTAFYLCASSTRGSSNQPQHFGDGTRLSIL.